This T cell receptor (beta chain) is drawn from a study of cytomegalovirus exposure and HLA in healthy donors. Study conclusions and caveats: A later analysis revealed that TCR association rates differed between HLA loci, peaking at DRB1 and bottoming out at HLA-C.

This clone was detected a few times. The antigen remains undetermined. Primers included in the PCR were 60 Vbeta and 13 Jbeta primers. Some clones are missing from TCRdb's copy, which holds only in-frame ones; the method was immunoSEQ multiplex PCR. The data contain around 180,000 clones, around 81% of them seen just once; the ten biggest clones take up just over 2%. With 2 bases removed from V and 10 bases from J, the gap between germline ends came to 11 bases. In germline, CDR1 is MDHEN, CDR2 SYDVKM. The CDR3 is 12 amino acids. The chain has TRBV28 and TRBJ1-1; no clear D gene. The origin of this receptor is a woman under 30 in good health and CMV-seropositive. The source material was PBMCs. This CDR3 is CASSLPLGVAFF. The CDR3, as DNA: TGTGCCAGCAGTTTACCCCTCGGAGTAGCTTTCTTT.